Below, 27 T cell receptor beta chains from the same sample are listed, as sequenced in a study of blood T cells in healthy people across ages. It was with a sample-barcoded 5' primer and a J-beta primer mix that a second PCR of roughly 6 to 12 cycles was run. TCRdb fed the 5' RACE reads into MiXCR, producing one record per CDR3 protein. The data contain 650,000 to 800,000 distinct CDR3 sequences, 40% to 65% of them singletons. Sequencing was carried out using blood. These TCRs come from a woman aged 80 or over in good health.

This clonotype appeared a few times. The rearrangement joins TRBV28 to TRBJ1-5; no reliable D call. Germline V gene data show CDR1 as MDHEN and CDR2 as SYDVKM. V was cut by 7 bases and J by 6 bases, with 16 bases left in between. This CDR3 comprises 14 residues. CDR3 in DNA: TGTGCCAGCACCCTTCTGGCTCTGGCTCAGCCCCAGCATTTT. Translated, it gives CASTLLALAQPQHF.

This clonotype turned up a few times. DNA of the CDR3: TGTGCCAGCAGAGCGGGGTTCAGCACAGATACGCAGTATTTT. As protein: CASRAGFSTDTQYF. The chain combines TRBV7-2 with TRBJ2-3; 7 nucleotides line up with TRBD2. CDR3 length: 14 residues. Trimming removed 6 bases from V and 0 bases from J; junction bases left unmatched: 3. The germline V gene encodes CDR1 SGHTA and CDR2 FQGNSA.

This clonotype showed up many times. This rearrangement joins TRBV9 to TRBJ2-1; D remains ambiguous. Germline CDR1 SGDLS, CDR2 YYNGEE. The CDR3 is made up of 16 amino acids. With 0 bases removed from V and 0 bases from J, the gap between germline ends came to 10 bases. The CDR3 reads CASSVGAESSYNEQFF. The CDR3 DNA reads TGTGCCAGCAGCGTAGGTGCGGAGAGCTCCTACAATGAGCAGTTCTTC.

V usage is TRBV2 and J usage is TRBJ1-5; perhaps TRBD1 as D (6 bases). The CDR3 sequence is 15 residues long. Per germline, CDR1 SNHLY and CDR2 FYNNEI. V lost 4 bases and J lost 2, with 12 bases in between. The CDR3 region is CASSVGGGGNQPQHF. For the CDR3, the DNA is TGTGCCAGCAGTGTGGGGGGGGGCGGCAATCAGCCCCAGCATTTT. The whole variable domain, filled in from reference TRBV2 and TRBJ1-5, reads EPEVTQTPSHQVTQMGQEVILRCVPISNHLYFYWYRQILGQKVEFLVSFYNNEISEKSEIFDDQFSVERPDGSNFTLKIRSTKLEDSAMYFCASSVGGGGNQPQHFGDGTRLSIL.

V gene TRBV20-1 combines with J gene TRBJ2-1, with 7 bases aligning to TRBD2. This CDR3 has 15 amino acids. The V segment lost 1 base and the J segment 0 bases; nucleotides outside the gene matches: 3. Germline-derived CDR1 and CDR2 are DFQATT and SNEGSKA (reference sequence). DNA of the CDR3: TGCAGTGCTAGAGGGAGCGGGGCCTCCTACAATGAGCAGTTCTTC. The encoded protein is CSARGSGASYNEQFF.

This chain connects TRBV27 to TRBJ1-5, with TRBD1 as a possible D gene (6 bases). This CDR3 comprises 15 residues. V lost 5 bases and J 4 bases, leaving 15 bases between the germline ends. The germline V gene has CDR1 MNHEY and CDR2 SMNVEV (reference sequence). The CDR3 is CASSDGGAENQPQHF. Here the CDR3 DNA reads TGTGCCAGCAGTGACGGGGGCGCGGAGAATCAGCCCCAGCATTTT.

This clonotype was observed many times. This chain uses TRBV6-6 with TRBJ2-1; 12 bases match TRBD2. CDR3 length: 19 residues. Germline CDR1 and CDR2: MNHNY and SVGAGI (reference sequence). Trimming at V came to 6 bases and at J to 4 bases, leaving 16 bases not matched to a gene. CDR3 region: CASSSRGLASGGAYNEQFF. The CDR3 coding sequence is TGTGCCAGCAGCTCCAGGGGTTTGGCTAGCGGGGGGGCTTACAATGAGCAGTTCTTC.

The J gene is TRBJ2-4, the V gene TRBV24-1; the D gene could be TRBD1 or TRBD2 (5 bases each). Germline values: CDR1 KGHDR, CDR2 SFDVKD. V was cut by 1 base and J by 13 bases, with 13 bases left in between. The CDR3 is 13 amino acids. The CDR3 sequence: CATSDLTGRAQYF. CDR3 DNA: TGTGCCACCAGTGATTTAACGGGGCGAGCGCAGTACTTC.

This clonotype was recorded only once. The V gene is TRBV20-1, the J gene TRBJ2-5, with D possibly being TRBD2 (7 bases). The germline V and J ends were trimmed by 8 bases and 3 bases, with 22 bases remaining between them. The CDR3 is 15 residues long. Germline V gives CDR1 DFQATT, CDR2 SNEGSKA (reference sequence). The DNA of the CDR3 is TGCAGTTCAAGTGGGGGGGCCCTGGGTGAAGAGACCCAGTACTTC. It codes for CSSSGGALGEETQYF.

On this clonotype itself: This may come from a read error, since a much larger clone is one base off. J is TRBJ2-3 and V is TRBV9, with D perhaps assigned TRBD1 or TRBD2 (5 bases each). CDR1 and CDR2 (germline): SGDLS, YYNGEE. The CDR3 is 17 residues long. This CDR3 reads CTSSVSGIRGGTDTQYF. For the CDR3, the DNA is TGTACCAGCAGCGTAAGTGGAATAAGGGGAGGCACAGATACGCAGTATTTT.

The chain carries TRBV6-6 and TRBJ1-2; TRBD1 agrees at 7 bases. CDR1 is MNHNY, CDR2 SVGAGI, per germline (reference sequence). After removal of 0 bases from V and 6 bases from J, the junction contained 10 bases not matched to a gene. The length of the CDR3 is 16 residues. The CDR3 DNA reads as TGTGCCAGCAGTTACTCGGACAGGAGGGGCCCAGATGGCTACACCTTC. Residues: CASSYSDRRGPDGYTF.

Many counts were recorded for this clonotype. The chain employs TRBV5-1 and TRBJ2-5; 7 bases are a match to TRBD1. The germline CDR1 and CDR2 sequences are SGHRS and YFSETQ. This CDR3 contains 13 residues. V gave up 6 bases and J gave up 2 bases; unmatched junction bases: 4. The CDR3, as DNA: TGCGCCAGCATGCGACAGGGACAAGAGACCCAGTACTTC. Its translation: CASMRQGQETQYF.

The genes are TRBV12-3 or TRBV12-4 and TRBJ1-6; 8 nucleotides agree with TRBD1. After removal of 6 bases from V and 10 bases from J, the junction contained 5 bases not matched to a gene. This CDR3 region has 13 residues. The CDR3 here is CASRRQGMSPLHF. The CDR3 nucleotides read TGTGCCAGCAGGCGACAGGGGATGTCACCCCTCCACTTT.

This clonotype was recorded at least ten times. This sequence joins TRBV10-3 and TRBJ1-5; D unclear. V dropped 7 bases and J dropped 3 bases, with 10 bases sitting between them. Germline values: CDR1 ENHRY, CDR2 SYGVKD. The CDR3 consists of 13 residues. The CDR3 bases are TGTGCCATCAAGGCCGGAAACAATCAGCCCCAGCATTTT. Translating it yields CAIKAGNNQPQHF.

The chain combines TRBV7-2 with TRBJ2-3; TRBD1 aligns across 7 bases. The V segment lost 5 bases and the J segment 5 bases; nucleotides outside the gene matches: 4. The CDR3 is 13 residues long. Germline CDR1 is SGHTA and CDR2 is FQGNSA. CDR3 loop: CASSARDRDTQYF. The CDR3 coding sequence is TGTGCCAGCAGCGCCCGGGACAGAGATACGCAGTATTTT.

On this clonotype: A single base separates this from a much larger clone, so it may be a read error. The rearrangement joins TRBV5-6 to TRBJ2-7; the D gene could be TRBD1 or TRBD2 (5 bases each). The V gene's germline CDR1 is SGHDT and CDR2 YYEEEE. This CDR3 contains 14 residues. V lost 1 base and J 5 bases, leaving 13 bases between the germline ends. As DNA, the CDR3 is TGTGCCAGCAGCTTGTCGGGGCTCCCAGACGAGCAGTACTTC. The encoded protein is CASSLSGLPDEQYF. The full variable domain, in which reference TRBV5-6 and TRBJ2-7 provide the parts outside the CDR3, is DAGVTQSPTHLIKTRGQQVTLRCSPKSGHDTVSWYQQALGQGPQFIFQYYEEEERQRGNFPDRFSGHQFPNYSSELNVNALLLGDSALYLCASSLSGLPDEQYFGPGTRLTVT.

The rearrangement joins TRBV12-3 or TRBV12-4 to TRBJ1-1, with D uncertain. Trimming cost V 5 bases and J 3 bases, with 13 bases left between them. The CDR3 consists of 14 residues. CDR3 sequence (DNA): TGTGCCAGCAGTCTCGACGGGTTGGACACTGAAGCTTTCTTT. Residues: CASSLDGLDTEAFF.

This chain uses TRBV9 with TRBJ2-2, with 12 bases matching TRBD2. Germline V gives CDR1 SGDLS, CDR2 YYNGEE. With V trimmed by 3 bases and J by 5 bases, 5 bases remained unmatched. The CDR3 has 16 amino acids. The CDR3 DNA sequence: TGTGCCAGCAGCGCGAGGACTAGCGGGGAGACCGGGGAGCTGTTTTTT. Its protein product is CASSARTSGETGELFF.

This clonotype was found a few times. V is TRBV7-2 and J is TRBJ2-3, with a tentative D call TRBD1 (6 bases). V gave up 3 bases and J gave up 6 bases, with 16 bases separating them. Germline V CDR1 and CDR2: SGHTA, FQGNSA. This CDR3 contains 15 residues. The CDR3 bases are TGTGCCAGCAGCTTGGGGACACTACCCCGGGATACGCAGTATTTT. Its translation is CASSLGTLPRDTQYF. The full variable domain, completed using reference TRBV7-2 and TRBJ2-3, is GAGVSQSPSNKVTEKGKDVELRCDPISGHTALYWYRQSLGQGLEFLIYFQGNSAPDKSGLPSDRFSAERTGGSVSTLTIQRTQQEDSAVYLCASSLGTLPRDTQYFGPGTRLTVL.

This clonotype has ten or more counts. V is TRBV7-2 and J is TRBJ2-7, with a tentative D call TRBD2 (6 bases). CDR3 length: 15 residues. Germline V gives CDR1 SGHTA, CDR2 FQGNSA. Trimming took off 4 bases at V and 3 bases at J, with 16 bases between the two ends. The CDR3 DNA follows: TGTGCCAGCAGCTCCGGGATTTTCGGGAGCTACGAGCAGTACTTC. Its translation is CASSSGIFGSYEQYF.

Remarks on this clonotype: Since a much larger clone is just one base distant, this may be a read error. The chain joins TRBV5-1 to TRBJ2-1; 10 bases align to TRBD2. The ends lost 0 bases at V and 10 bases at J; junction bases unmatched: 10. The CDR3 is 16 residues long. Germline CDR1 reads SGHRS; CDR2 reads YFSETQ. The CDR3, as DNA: TGCGCCAGCAGCTTGGTGGGTAGCGGGAGGACAAGGGAGCAGTTCTTC. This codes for CASSLVGSGRTREQFF.

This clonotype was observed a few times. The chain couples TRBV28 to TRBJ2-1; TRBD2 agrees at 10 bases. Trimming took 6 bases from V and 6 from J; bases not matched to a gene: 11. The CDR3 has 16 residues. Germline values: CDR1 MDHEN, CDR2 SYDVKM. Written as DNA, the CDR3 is TGTGCCAGCAGATCACCCCTAGCGGGAGCGTCCAATGAGCAGTTCTTC. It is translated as CASRSPLAGASNEQFF.

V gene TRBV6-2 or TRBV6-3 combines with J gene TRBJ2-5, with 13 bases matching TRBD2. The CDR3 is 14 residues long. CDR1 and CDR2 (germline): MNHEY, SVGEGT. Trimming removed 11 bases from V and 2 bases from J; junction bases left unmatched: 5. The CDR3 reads CASTGLAGQETQYF. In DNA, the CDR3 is TGTGCCTCCACGGGACTAGCGGGGCAAGAGACCCAGTACTTC.

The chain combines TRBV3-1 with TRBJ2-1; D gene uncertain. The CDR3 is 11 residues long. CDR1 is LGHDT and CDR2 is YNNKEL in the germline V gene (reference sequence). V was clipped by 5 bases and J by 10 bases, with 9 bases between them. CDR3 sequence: CASSSRQEQFF. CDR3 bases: TGTGCCAGCAGCAGTAGACAAGAGCAGTTCTTC.

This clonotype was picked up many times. The CDR3 loop is CASSRLGEQFF. The CDR3 nucleotides read TGCGCCAGCAGCCGGCTGGGTGAGCAGTTCTTC. This sequence joins TRBV5-1 and TRBJ2-1; D is undetermined. With 4 bases removed from V and 9 bases from J, the gap between germline ends came to 8 bases. The CDR3 covers 11 residues. Germline CDR1 reads SGHRS; CDR2 reads YFSETQ.

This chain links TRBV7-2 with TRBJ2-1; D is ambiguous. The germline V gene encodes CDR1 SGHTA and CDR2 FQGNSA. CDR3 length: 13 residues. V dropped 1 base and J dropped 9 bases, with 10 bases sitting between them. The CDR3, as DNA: TGTGCCAGCAGCTTAGACCAGAGACGTGAGCAGTTCTTC. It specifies CASSLDQRREQFF.

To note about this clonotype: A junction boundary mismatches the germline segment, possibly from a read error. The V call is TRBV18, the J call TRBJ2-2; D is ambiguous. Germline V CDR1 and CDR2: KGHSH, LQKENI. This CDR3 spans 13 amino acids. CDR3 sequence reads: CACSQSNTGELFF. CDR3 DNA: TGTGCCTGCTCCCAATCGAACACCGGGGAGCTGTTTTTT.